This T cell receptor (beta chain) was profiled in a study of T cell responses to AZD1222 COVID-19 vaccine. Measured with immunoSEQ multiplex PCR; TCRdb has only the in-frame clones, and not every one. This sample has 45,000 or so clones, with 83% found just once. The ends were cut back, 5 bases at V and 4 bases at J, with 11 bases in the middle. Germline V CDR1 and CDR2: SEHNR, FQNEAQ (reference sequence). The CDR3 contains 13 residues. Sequences were derived from peripheral blood, sampled on day 0 of AZD1222 vaccination. The clonotype was recovered from an adult in good health. The chain is built from TRBV7-9 and TRBJ1-2; D gene uncertain. The CDR3 DNA is TGTGCCAGCAGCCGCGCAGGTGTCTATGGCTACACCTTC. Its translation is CASSRAGVYGYTF.